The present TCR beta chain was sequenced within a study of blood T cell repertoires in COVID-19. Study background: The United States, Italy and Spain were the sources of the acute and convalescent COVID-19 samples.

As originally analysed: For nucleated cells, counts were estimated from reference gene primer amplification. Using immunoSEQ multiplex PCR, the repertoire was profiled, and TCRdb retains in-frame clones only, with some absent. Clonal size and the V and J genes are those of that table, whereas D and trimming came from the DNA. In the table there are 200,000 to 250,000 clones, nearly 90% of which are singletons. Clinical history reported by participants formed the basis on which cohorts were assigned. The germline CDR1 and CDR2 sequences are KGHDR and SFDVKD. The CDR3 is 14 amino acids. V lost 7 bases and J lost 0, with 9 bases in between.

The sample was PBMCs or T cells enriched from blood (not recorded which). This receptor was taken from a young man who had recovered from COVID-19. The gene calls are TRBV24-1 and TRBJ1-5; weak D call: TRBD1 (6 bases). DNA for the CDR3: TGTGCCACCAGCCGAGGGGGTAGCAATCAGCCCCAGCATTTT. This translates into CATSRGGSNQPQHF.